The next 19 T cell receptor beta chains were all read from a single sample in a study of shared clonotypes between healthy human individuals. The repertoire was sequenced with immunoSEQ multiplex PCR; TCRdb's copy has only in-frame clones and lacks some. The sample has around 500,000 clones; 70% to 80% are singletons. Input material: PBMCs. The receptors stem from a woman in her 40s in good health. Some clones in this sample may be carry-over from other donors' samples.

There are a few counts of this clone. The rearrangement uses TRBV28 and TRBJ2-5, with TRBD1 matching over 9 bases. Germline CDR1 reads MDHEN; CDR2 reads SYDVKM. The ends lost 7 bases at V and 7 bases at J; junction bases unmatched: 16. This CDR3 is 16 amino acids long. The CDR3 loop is CASKPDVGQGRGTQYF. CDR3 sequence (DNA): TGTGCCAGCAAGCCGGACGTGGGACAGGGAAGGGGGACCCAGTACTTC.

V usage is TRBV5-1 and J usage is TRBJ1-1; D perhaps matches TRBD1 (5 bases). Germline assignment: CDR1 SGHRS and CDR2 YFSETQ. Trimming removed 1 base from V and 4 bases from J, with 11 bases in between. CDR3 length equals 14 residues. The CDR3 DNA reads TGCGCCAGCAGCTTGCTCCCGGGACCCACTGAAGCTTTCTTT. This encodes CASSLLPGPTEAFF.

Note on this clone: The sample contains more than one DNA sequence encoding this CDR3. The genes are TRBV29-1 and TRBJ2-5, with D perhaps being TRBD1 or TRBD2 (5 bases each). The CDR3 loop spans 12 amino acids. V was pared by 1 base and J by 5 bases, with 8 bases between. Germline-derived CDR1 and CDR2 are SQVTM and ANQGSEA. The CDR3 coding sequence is TGCAGCGTTGAAGGGGGCGGGGAGACCCAGTACTTC. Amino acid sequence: CSVEGGGETQYF.

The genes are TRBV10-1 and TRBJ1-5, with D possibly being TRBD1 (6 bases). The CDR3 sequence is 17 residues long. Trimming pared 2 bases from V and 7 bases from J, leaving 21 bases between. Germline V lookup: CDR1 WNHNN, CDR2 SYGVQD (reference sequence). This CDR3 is CASSEPEQGSAEQPQHF. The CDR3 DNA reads TGCGCCAGCAGTGAGCCCGAACAGGGATCGGCGGAACAGCCCCAGCATTTT.

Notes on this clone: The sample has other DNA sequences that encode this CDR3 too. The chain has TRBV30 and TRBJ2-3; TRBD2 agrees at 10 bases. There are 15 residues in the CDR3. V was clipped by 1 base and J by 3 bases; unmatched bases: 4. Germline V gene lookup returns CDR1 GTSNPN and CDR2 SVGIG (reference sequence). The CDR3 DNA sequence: TGTGCCTGGAGTGCCCAACTAGCGGGAACAGATACGCAGTATTTT. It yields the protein CAWSAQLAGTDTQYF. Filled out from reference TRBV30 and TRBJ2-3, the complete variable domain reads SQTIHQWPATLVQPVGSPLSLECTVEGTSNPNLYWYRQAAGRGLQLLFYSVGIGQISSEVPQNLSASRPQDRQFILSSKKLLLSDSGFYLCAWSAQLAGTDTQYFGPGTRLTVL.

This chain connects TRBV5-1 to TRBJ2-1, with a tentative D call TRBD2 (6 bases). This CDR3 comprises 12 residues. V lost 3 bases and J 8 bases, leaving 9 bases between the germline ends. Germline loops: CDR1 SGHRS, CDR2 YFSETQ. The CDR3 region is CASSSTSYEQFF. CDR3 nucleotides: TGCGCCAGCAGCTCTACTAGCTATGAGCAGTTCTTC.

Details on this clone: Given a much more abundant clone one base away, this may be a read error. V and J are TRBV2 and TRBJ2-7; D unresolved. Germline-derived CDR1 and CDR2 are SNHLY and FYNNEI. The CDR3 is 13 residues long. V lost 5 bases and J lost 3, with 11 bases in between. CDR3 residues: CASSSNWFYEQYF. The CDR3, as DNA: TGTGCCAGCAGTTCCAACTGGTTCTACGAGCAGTACTTC.

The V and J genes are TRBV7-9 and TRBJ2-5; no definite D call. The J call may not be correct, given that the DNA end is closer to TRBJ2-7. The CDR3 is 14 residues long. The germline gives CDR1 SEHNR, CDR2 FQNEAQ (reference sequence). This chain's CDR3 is CASSLDAWSYEQYF. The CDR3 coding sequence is TGTGCCAGCAGCTTAGACGCTTGGTCCTACGAGCAGTACTTC.

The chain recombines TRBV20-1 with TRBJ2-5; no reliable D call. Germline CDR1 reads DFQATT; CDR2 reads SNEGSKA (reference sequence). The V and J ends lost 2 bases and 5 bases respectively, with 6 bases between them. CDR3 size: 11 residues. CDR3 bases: TGCAGTGCTAGATCCTTTGAGACCCAGTACTTC. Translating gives CSARSFETQYF.

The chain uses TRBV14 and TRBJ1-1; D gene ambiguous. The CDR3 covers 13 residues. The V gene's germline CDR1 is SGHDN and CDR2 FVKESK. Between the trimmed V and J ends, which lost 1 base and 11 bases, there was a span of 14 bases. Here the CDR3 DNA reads TGTGCCAGCAGCCAAGTTAGGCGGGAGAGCGCTTTCTTT. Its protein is CASSQVRRESAFF.

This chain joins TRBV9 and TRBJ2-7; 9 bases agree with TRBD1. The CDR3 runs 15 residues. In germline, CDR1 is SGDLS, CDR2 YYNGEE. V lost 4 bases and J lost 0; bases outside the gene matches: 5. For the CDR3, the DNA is TGTGCCAGCAGCCCCGGGACAGGGCTCTCCTACGAGCAGTACTTC. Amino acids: CASSPGTGLSYEQYF.

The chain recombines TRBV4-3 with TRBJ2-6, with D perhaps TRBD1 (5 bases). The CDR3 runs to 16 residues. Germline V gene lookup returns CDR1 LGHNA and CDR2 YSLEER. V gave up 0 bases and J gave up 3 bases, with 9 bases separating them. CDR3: CASSQEGQGGANVLTF. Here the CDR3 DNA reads TGCGCCAGCAGCCAAGAAGGGCAGGGTGGGGCCAACGTCCTGACTTTC.

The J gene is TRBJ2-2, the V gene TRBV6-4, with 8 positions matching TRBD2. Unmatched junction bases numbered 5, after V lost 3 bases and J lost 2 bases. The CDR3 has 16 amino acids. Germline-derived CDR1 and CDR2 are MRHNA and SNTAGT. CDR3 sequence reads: CASSDTSGINTGELFF. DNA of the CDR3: TGTGCCAGCAGTGATACTAGCGGCATCAACACCGGGGAGCTGTTTTTT.

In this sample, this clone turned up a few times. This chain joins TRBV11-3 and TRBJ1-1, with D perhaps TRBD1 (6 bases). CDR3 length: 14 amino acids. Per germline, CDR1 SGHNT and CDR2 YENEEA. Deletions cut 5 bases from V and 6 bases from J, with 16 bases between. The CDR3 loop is CASSADSFMSEAFF. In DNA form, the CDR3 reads TGTGCCAGCAGCGCGGACAGTTTCATGTCTGAAGCTTTCTTT.

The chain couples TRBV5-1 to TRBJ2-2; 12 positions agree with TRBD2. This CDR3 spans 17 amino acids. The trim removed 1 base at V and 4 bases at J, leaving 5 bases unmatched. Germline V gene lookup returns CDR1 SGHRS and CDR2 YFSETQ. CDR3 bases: TGCGCCAGCAGCTTGATTCTAGCGGGAGGGACCACCGGGGAGCTGTTTTTT. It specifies CASSLILAGGTTGELFF. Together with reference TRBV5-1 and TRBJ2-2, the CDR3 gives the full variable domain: KAGVTQTPRYLIKTRGQQVTLSCSPISGHRSVSWYQQTPGQGLQFLFEYFSETQRNKGNFPGRFSGRQFSNSRSEMNVSTLELGDSALYLCASSLILAGGTTGELFFGEGSRLTVL.

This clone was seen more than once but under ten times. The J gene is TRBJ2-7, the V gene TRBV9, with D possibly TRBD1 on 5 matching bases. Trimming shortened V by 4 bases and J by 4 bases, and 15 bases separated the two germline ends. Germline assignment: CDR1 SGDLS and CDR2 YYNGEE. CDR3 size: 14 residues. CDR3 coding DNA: TGTGCCAGCAGCCCCACAGGACGGTTGTACGAGCAGTACTTC. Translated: CASSPTGRLYEQYF.

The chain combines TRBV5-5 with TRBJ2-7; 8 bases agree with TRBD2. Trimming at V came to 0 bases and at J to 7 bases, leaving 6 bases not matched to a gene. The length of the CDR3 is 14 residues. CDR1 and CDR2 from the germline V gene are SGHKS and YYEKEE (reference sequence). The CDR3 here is CASSLEAGVGEQYF. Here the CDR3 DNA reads TGTGCCAGCAGCTTGGAAGCGGGAGTCGGAGAGCAGTACTTC.

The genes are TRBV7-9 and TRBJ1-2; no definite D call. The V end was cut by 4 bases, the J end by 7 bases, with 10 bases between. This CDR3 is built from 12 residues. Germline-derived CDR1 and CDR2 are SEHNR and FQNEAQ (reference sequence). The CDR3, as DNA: TGTGCCAGCAGCTCTCGACGGGTTGGCTACACCTTC. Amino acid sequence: CASSSRRVGYTF.

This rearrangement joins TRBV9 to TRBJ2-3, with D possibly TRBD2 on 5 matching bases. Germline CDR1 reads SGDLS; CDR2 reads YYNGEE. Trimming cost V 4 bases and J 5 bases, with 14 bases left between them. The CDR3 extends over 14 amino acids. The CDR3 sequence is CASSTRAAGDTQYF. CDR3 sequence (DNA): TGTGCCAGCAGCACCCGGGCCGCGGGAGATACGCAGTATTTT.